This entry lists 30 T cell receptor beta chains sequenced from one sample in a study of graft-versus-host responses after intestinal transplantation. For these receptors, no antigen is known. Measured with immunoSEQ multiplex PCR; TCRdb has only the in-frame clones, and not every one. The sample lists around 97,000 clones, 90% to 95% occurring once. Sequencing used unstimulated CD4+ T cells sorted from spleen or lymph node cells, obtained before transplant. The receptors stem from a human donor who was the organ donor for an intestinal transplant.

The chain uses TRBV30 and TRBJ2-6, with unresolved D. Trimming removed 0 bases from V and 0 bases from J, with 18 bases in between. CDR1 is GTSNPN, CDR2 SVGIG, per germline (reference sequence). The CDR3 runs to 19 residues. The CDR3 DNA sequence: TGTGCCTGGAGTGTATTCCCCCTCGATACAGCCTCTGGGGCCAACGTCCTGACTTTC. Its translation is CAWSVFPLDTASGANVLTF.

The rearrangement uses TRBV7-3 and TRBJ2-1, with TRBD2 identical over 10 bases. J lost 6 bases, V lost 4 bases, and 3 bases had no gene match. This CDR3 has 14 residues. In germline, CDR1 is SGHTA, CDR2 FQGTGA. This CDR3 reads CASSSSGGVNEQFF. The CDR3 DNA reads as TGTGCCAGCAGCTCGAGCGGGGGGGTCAATGAGCAGTTCTTC.

The J gene is TRBJ1-2, the V gene TRBV7-6; possible D gene TRBD1, 6 bases. Germline V lookup: CDR1 SGHVS, CDR2 FNYEAQ. The CDR3 has 15 amino acids. Trimming removed 3 bases from V and 7 bases from J, with 18 bases in between. CDR3 amino acids: CASSFRGGAKIGYTF. CDR3 nucleotides: TGTGCCAGCAGCTTTAGGGGGGGCGCAAAGATTGGCTACACCTTC.

This chain connects TRBV30 to TRBJ1-2; 8 bases agree with TRBD1. Trimming at V came to 5 bases and at J to 2 bases, leaving 7 bases not matched to a gene. CDR3 length: 14 residues. Germline V CDR1 and CDR2: GTSNPN, SVGIG (reference sequence). The CDR3 region has the DNA TGTGCCTGGGTTAGACAGGGGAGAAACTATGGCTACACCTTC. Amino acid sequence: CAWVRQGRNYGYTF.

The chain is built from TRBV18 and TRBJ1-1, with a weak D call TRBD1 (5 bases). Germline assignment: CDR1 KGHSH and CDR2 LQKENI. The V and J ends lost 4 bases and 1 base respectively, with 13 bases between them. CDR3 size: 15 residues. In DNA form, the CDR3 reads TGTGCCAGCTCACGGGGAGGGACGGCGAACACTGAAGCTTTCTTT. Translation gives CASSRGGTANTEAFF.

The V call is TRBV4-1, the J call TRBJ2-5, with a weak D call TRBD2 (5 bases). Germline CDR1 MGHRA, CDR2 YSYEKL. V shed 0 bases and J shed 9 bases, with 17 bases lying between them. This CDR3 spans 15 amino acids. Here the CDR3 reads CASSQDEVSPGAQYF. The CDR3 coding sequence is TGCGCCAGCAGCCAAGACGAGGTTTCCCCCGGGGCCCAGTACTTC.

V usage is TRBV7-2 and J usage is TRBJ1-6; D is uncertain. The CDR3 totals 13 residues. The germline gives CDR1 SGHTA, CDR2 FQGNSA. V was pared by 5 bases and J by 9 bases, with 11 bases between. The CDR3 loop reads CASSAMPRSPLHF. The DNA of the CDR3 is TGTGCCAGCAGCGCGATGCCCCGTTCACCCCTCCACTTT.

The chain employs TRBV28 and TRBJ2-5; D perhaps matches TRBD1 (5 bases). V was cut by 5 bases and J by 2 bases, with 12 bases left in between. CDR1 MDHEN and CDR2 SYDVKM come from the germline V gene. The CDR3 covers 14 residues. DNA of the CDR3: TGTGCCAGCAGTAAACAGGTTACTCAAGAGACCCAGTACTTC. Encoded protein: CASSKQVTQETQYF.

The rearrangement joins TRBV18 to TRBJ2-7; 11 bases agree with TRBD2. CDR1 is KGHSH, CDR2 LQKENI, per germline. The J segment lost 2 bases and the V segment lost 2 bases, leaving 2 bases of the junction unmatched. This CDR3 spans 15 amino acids. CDR3 protein: CASSPGLAGPYEQYF. The CDR3 DNA sequence: TGTGCCAGCTCACCAGGACTAGCGGGCCCCTACGAGCAGTACTTC.

The chain combines TRBV5-4 with TRBJ1-1, with D possibly matching TRBD1 (5 bases). V lost 0 bases and J lost 0, with 12 bases in between. CDR1 is SGHNT, CDR2 YYREEE, per germline (reference sequence). CDR3 length: 16 residues. In nucleotides, the CDR3 is TGTGCCAGCAGCTTGGAGTTGGGGCTTATGAACACTGAAGCTTTCTTT. This sequence encodes CASSLELGLMNTEAFF.

The chain combines TRBV7-8 with TRBJ2-7; 9 bases agree with TRBD1. CDR1 is SGHVS, CDR2 FQNEAQ, per germline. The CDR3 runs to 15 residues. V was pared by 2 bases and J by 4 bases, with 6 bases of the junction left unmatched. In DNA, the CDR3 is TGTGCCAGCAGCTTATTATCAGGACAGGGGTACGAGCAGTACTTC. Its protein is CASSLLSGQGYEQYF.

For the CDR3, the DNA is TGTGCCAGCAGTTACTCCGGGACAGCAACTAATGAAAAACTGTTTTTT. This sequence encodes CASSYSGTATNEKLFF. The chain is built from TRBV6-5 and TRBJ1-4; 7 bases are a match to TRBD1. This CDR3 region has 16 residues. Unmatched junction bases numbered 1, after V lost 0 bases and J lost 0 bases. CDR1 and CDR2 (germline): MNHEY, SVGAGI.

This chain uses TRBV11-2 with TRBJ2-7; TRBD2 might be the D (5 bases). This CDR3 spans 15 amino acids. Trimming took off 2 bases at V and 2 bases at J, with 13 bases between the two ends. CDR1 is SGHAT and CDR2 is FQNNGV in the germline V gene. The CDR3, as DNA: TGTGCCAGCAGCTTAACCCAGACTACCACCTACGAGCAGTACTTC. Encoded protein: CASSLTQTTTYEQYF.

This clone has only one observation. The CDR3 loop is CASSYSRTSNEQYF. CDR3 DNA: TGTGCCAGCAGTTACTCTCGGACTAGCAACGAGCAGTACTTC. The rearrangement joins TRBV6-6 to TRBJ2-7; TRBD2 aligns across 8 bases. The CDR3 length is 14 residues. V shed 0 bases, J shed 5 bases, and the junction held 3 bases outside the gene matches. Germline CDR1 is MNHNY and CDR2 is SVGAGI (reference sequence).

The rearrangement joins TRBV9 to TRBJ1-1; 9 positions agree with TRBD1. The V gene end was trimmed by 3 bases and the J gene end by 1 base; junction bases not matched to a gene: 10. This CDR3 comprises 17 residues. Per the germline V gene, CDR1 is SGDLS and CDR2 is YYNGEE. The CDR3 here is CASSAMGQGWSNTEAFF. In DNA form, the CDR3 reads TGTGCCAGCAGCGCCATGGGACAGGGCTGGTCGAACACTGAAGCTTTCTTT.

This clone appeared a single time. The chain recombines TRBV5-1 with TRBJ2-7, with D maybe TRBD2 (7 bases). The CDR3 is made up of 12 amino acids. V was shortened by 10 bases and J by 9 bases, with 20 bases between the two germline ends. Germline assignment: CDR1 SGHRS and CDR2 YFSETQ. This CDR3 is CAGGGRDTGQYF. The CDR3 DNA is TGCGCCGGGGGGGGGCGAGATACGGGGCAGTACTTC.

The count of this clone is one. The chain recombines TRBV29-1 with TRBJ2-3; TRBD2 agrees at 8 bases. The CDR3 extends over 15 amino acids. Germline CDR1 SQVTM, CDR2 ANQGSEA. V was pared by 5 bases and J by 0 bases, with 7 bases of the junction left unmatched. In DNA form, the CDR3 reads TGCAGCGTTCACCGGGGGGGCCCTAGCACAGATACGCAGTATTTT. Encoded protein: CSVHRGGPSTDTQYF.

This clone showed up just once. This rearrangement joins TRBV18 to TRBJ2-1, with D possibly matching TRBD2 (5 bases). The CDR3 length is 11 residues. V dropped 3 bases and J dropped 12 bases, with 9 bases sitting between them. Germline-derived CDR1 and CDR2 are KGHSH and LQKENI. This CDR3 reads CASSPGRGQFF. Here the CDR3 DNA reads TGTGCCAGCTCACCGGGCCGGGGGCAGTTCTTC. Together with reference TRBV18 and TRBJ2-1, the CDR3 gives the full variable domain: NAGVMQNPRHLVRRRGQEARLRCSPMKGHSHVYWYRQLPEEGLKFMVYLQKENIIDESGMPKERFSAEFPKEGPSILRIQQVVRGDSAAYFCASSPGRGQFFGPGTRLTVL.

The CDR3 region is CASSLGHTYEQYF. Written as DNA, the CDR3 is TGTGCCAGCAGCTTAGGACATACCTACGAGCAGTACTTC. V and J are TRBV7-6 and TRBJ2-7; D ambiguous. Trimming removed 1 base at V and 2 bases at J, with 6 bases between. Looked up from germline, CDR1 is SGHVS and CDR2 is FNYEAQ. This CDR3 contains 13 residues. Full variable domain (missing parts from reference TRBV7-6 and TRBJ2-7): GAGVSQSPRYKVTKRGQDVALRCDPISGHVSLYWYRQALGQGPEFLTYFNYEAQQDKSGLPNDRFSAERPEGSISTLTIQRTEQRDSAMYRCASSLGHTYEQYFGPGTRLTVT.

This clone was seen only a few times. CDR3 nucleotide sequence: TGCGCCAGCAGCTTGGACAGGGGCACAGATACGCAGTATTTT. Its protein is CASSLDRGTDTQYF. The chain is built from TRBV5-1 and TRBJ2-3; tentative D call: TRBD1 (6 bases). Germline lookup yields CDR1 SGHRS and CDR2 YFSETQ. V dropped 0 bases and J dropped 1 base, with 6 bases sitting between them. This CDR3 comprises 14 residues.

This chain connects TRBV4-2 to TRBJ1-2; D is unresolved. Germline values: CDR1 LGHNA, CDR2 YNFKEQ. V gave up 1 base and J gave up 8 bases, with 17 bases separating them. This CDR3 is 15 amino acids long. CDR3 loop: CASSQVSITWEGYTF. The CDR3 DNA is TGTGCCAGCAGCCAAGTCTCTATAACATGGGAGGGCTACACCTTC.

The J gene is TRBJ2-5, the V gene TRBV2; 9 bases are shared with TRBD1. V lost 6 bases, J lost 4 bases, and 9 bases stayed unmatched. Germline V gene data show CDR1 as SNHLY and CDR2 as FYNNEI. The CDR3 is made up of 15 amino acids. The CDR3 here is CASSPRTGAGETQYF. The CDR3 DNA reads TGTGCCAGCAGCCCTCGGACAGGGGCGGGAGAGACCCAGTACTTC.

As for this clone: Relative to the germline gene, one junction end is altered; a read error may explain this. V gene TRBV7-3 combines with J gene TRBJ2-1, with D possibly being TRBD1 (5 bases). This CDR3 is 17 amino acids long. CDR1 and CDR2 (germline): SGHTA, FQGTGA. The CDR3 DNA is TGTGCCAGCAGCCTAACACCAAGGGGTAACGGCCGCAATGAGCAGTTCTTC. It translates to CASSLTPRGNGRNEQFF.

Written as DNA, the CDR3 is TGCGCCAGCAGCTTGGATAGTTTTAACTATGGCTACACCTTC. It translates to CASSLDSFNYGYTF. The chain employs TRBV5-1 and TRBJ1-2, with no clear D. Per the germline V gene, CDR1 is SGHRS and CDR2 is YFSETQ. This CDR3 region has 14 residues. V gave up 0 bases and J gave up 1 base, with 7 bases separating them.

Only one count was recorded for this clone. The chain joins TRBV4-2 to TRBJ2-1; 15 bases are shared with TRBD2. V lost 5 bases to trimming and J lost 2 bases; unmatched junction nucleotides: 13. CDR1 is LGHNA and CDR2 is YNFKEQ in the germline V gene. The CDR3 is 20 amino acids. CDR3 coding DNA: TGTGCCAGCAGCGACTTGGGGGGGACTAGCGGGGGGAAACCCTACAATGAGCAGTTCTTC. Translation: CASSDLGGTSGGKPYNEQFF.

V usage is TRBV5-1 and J usage is TRBJ2-7; 7 bases are shared with TRBD2. In germline, CDR1 is SGHRS, CDR2 YFSETQ. Trimming at V came to 2 bases and at J to 3 bases, leaving 5 bases not matched to a gene. The CDR3 totals 14 residues. The CDR3 region has the DNA TGCGCCAGCAGCTTATTGGGGGGGTTCTACGAGCAGTACTTC. Amino acid sequence: CASSLLGGFYEQYF.

The V and J genes are TRBV4-3 and TRBJ1-6; 7 bases are shared with TRBD1. Unmatched junction bases numbered 11, after V lost 0 bases and J lost 3 bases. There are 19 residues in the CDR3. Germline assignment: CDR1 LGHNA and CDR2 YSLEER. CDR3 protein: CASSQDRGTATHYNSPLHF. As DNA, the CDR3 is TGCGCCAGCAGCCAAGATCGGGGGACAGCTACCCACTATAATTCACCCCTCCACTTT.

V and J are TRBV27 and TRBJ1-2, with a possible D match to TRBD1 (5 bases). V was shortened by 6 bases and J by 8 bases, with 19 bases between the two germline ends. Germline V gives CDR1 MNHEY, CDR2 SMNVEV (reference sequence). The length of the CDR3 is 14 residues. The DNA of the CDR3 is TGTGCCAGCAGGCATCAGGGTGGGAAGGGGGGCTACACCTTC. Amino acids: CASRHQGGKGGYTF.

V usage is TRBV28 and J usage is TRBJ2-1; TRBD2 might be the D (5 bases). Trimming took off 5 bases at V and 10 bases at J, with 12 bases between the two ends. CDR3 length equals 12 residues. Germline V CDR1 and CDR2: MDHEN, SYDVKM. The CDR3 nucleotides are TGTGCCAGCAGTCTGTTACTAGTCGAGCAGTTCTTC. This translates into CASSLLLVEQFF. Using reference TRBV28 and TRBJ2-1 for the parts outside the CDR3, the full variable domain is DVKVTQSSRYLVKRTGEKVFLECVQDMDHENMFWYRQDPGLGLRLIYFSYDVKMKEKGDIPEGYSVSREKKERFSLILESASTNQTSMYLCASSLLLVEQFFGPGTRLTVL.

The genes are TRBV4-1 and TRBJ1-1, with D perhaps matching TRBD1 (6 bases). This CDR3 contains 15 residues. CDR1 is MGHRA, CDR2 YSYEKL, per germline. V lost 6 bases and J lost 10, with 24 bases in between. The CDR3 loop reads CASRERIGQLFRAFF. CDR3 coding DNA: TGCGCCAGCAGAGAACGGATCGGACAGTTGTTTAGAGCTTTCTTT.